These 5 T cell receptor beta chains originate from one sample sequenced in a study of CD8 T cells in Susac syndrome. About 0.5 to 1 ug RNA was reverse transcribed with random hexamers. TCRdb reprocessed the immunoSEQ multiplex PCR reads via MiXCR and lists one record per CDR3 protein. The data hold about 110,000 distinct CDR3 sequences, with roughly 94% observed a single time. The material sequenced was CD8+ T cells from PBMCs. The receptor set was obtained from a human donor with Susac syndrome.

The gene calls are TRBV6-6 and TRBJ2-7; D is uncertain. V lost 5 bases and J 0 bases, leaving 8 bases between the germline ends. The germline V gene has CDR1 MNHNY and CDR2 SVGAGI (reference sequence). The length of the CDR3 is 13 residues. CDR3 amino acids: CASSDDRSYEQYF. CDR3 sequence (DNA): TGTGCCAGCAGTGACGACCGCTCCTACGAGCAGTACTTC.

The chain recombines TRBV12-3 or TRBV12-4 with TRBJ2-7; D gene uncertain. This CDR3 spans 12 amino acids. V was trimmed by 4 bases and J by 3 bases, leaving 7 bases between them. The chain's CDR3 is CASSSGNYEQYF. For the CDR3, the DNA is TGTGCCAGCAGTTCTGGGAACTACGAGCAGTACTTC.

This chain joins TRBV7-3 and TRBJ1-2, with a weak D call TRBD1 (5 bases). V was clipped by 2 bases and J by 6 bases, with 13 bases between them. Germline V gene data show CDR1 as SGHTA and CDR2 as FQGTGA. This CDR3 is 14 amino acids long. CDR3 nucleotides: TGTGCCAGCAGCTTATGGGGACTGACCCATGGCTACACCTTC. It specifies CASSLWGLTHGYTF.

The chain links TRBV25-1 to TRBJ2-3; the D is unclear. This CDR3 has 13 residues. CDR1 and CDR2 from the germline V gene are MGHDK and SYGVNS. V dropped 7 bases and J dropped 2 bases, with 10 bases sitting between them. The chain's CDR3 is CASTRKNTDTQYF. For the CDR3, the DNA is TGTGCCAGCACCCGAAAGAACACAGATACGCAGTATTTT.

V and J are TRBV20-1 and TRBJ2-1; tentative D call: TRBD2 (5 bases). The CDR3 is 14 amino acids. Germline-derived CDR1 and CDR2 are DFQATT and SNEGSKA (reference sequence). With 5 bases removed from V and 6 bases from J, the gap between germline ends came to 17 bases. The CDR3 bases are TGCAGTGCTTCGATTACCGGACTGGGCAATGAGCAGTTCTTC. Its translation is CSASITGLGNEQFF.